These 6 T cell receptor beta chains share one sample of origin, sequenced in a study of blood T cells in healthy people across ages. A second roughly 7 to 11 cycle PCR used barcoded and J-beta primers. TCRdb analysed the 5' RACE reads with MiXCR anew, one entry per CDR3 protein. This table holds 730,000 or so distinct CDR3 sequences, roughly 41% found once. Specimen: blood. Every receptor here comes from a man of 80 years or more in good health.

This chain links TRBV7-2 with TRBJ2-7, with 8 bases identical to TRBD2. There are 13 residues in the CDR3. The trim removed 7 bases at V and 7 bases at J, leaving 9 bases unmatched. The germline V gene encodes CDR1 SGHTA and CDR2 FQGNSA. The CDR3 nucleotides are TGTGCCAGCAAAACGGGAGGGTACAATGAGCAGTACTTC. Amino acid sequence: CASKTGGYNEQYF.

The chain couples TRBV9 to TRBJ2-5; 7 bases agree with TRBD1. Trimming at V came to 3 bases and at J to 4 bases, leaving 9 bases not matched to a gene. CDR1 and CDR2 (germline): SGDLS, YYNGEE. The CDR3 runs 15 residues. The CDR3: CASSDRQGMGETQYF. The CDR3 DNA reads TGTGCCAGCAGCGATCGACAGGGTATGGGAGAGACCCAGTACTTC.

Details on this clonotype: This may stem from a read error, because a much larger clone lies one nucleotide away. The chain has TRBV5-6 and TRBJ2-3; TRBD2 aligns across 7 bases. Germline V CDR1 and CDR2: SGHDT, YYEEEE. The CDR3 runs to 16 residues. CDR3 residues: CASGLELAGDTDTQYF. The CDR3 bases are TGTGCCAGCGGCTTGGAACTCGCGGGGGATACAGATACGCAGTATTTT.

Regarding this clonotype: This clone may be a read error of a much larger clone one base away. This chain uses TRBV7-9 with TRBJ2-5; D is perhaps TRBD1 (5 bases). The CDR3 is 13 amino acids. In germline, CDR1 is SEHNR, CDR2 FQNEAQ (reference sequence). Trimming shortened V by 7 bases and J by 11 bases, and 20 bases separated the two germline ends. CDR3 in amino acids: CASTPSGHPEQYF. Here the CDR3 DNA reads TGTGCCAGCACCCCATCCGGACACCCTGAGCAGTACTTC.

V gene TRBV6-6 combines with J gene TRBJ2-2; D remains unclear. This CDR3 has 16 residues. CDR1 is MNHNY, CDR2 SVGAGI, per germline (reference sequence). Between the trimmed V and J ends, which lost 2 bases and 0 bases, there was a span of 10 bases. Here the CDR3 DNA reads TGTGCCAGCAGTTACATCGACAACTCGAACACCGGGGAGCTGTTTTTT. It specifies CASSYIDNSNTGELFF.

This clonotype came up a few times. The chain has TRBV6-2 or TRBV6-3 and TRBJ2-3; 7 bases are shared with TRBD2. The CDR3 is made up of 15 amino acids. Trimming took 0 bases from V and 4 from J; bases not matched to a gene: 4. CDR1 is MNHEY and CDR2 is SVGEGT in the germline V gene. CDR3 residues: CASSYSRLAADTQYF. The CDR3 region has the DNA TGTGCCAGCAGTTACTCCAGACTAGCAGCAGATACGCAGTATTTT.